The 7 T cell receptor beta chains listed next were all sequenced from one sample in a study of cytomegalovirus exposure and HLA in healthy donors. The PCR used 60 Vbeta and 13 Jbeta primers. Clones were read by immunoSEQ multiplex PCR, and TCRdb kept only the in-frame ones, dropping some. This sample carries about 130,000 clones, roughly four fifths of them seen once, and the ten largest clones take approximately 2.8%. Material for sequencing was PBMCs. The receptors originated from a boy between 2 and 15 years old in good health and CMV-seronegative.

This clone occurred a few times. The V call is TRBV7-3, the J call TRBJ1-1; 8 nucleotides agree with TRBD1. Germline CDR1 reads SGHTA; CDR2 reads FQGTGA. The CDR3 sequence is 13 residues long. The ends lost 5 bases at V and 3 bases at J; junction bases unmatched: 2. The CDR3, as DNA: TGTGCCAGCAGCATACAGGGGGACACTGAAGCTTTCTTT. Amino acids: CASSIQGDTEAFF.

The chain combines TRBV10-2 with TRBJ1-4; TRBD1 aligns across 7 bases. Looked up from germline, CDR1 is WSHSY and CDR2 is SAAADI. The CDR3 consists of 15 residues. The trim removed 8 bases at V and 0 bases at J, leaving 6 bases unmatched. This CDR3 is CASFQGGATNEKLFF. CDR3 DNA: TGCGCCAGCTTTCAGGGGGGTGCAACTAATGAAAAACTGTTTTTT.

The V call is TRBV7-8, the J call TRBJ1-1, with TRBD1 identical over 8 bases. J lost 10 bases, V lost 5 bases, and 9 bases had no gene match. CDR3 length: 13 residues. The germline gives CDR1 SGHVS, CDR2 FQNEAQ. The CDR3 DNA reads TGTGCCAGCAGCCCAGGGACAGGTAATCGAGCTTTCTTT. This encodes CASSPGTGNRAFF.

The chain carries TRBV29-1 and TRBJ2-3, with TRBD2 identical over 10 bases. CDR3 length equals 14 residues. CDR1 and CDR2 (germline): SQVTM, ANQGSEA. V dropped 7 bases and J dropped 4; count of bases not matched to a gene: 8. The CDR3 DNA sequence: TGCAGCGCCGTAGCGGGAGGATCGCCAGATACGCAGTATTTT. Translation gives CSAVAGGSPDTQYF.

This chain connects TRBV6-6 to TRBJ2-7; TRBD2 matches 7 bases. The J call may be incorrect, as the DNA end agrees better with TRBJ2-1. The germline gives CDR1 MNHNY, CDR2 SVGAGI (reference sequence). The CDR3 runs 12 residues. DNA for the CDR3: TGTGCCAGCAGTGACCTTAGCGGGGAGCAGTTCTTC. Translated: CASSDLSGEQFF.

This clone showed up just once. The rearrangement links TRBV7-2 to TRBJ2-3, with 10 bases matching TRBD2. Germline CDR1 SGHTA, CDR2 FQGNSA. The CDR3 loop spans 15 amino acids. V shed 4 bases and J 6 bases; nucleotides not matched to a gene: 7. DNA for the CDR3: TGTGCCAGCAGCTCGACGGGACTAGCGTTCGATACGCAGTATTTT. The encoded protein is CASSSTGLAFDTQYF.

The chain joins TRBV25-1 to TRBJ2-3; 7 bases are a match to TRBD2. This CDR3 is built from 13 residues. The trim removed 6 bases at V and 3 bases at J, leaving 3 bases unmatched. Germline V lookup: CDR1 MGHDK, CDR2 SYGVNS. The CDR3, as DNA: TGTGCCAGCAGGTGGGGGGGGACAGATACGCAGTATTTT. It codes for CASRWGGTDTQYF.